These 13 T cell receptor beta chains came from one sample sequenced in a study of glioma-infiltrating T cells after dendritic cell vaccination. Assay: immunoSEQ multiplex PCR; the TCRdb copy retains only in-frame clones and omits some. Among 20,000 or so clones listed, more than 65% were seen once. The source material was blood, sampled before dendritic cell vaccination. The receptors shown here come from a human donor with glioblastoma.

The J gene is TRBJ2-1, the V gene TRBV6-1; 11 bases line up with TRBD2. Per the germline V gene, CDR1 is MNHNS and CDR2 is SASEGT. Trimming took 6 bases from V and 7 from J; bases not matched to a gene: 2. This CDR3 contains 13 residues. CDR3 sequence: CASRTSGMNEQFF. The CDR3 bases are TGTGCCAGCAGGACTAGCGGGATGAATGAGCAGTTCTTC.

V usage is TRBV6-4 and J usage is TRBJ2-3, with 8 bases identical to TRBD1. The CDR3 covers 14 residues. The germline CDR1 and CDR2 sequences are MRHNA and SNTAGT. Unmatched junction bases numbered 3, after V lost 5 bases and J lost 2 bases. CDR3 sequence: CASSRGQDTDTQYF. The CDR3 nucleotides read TGTGCCAGCAGTCGGGGACAGGACACAGATACGCAGTATTTT.

The chain links TRBV5-6 to TRBJ2-3, with unresolved D. Trimming removed 4 bases at V and 0 bases at J, with 9 bases between. Germline V gene data show CDR1 as SGHDT and CDR2 as YYEEEE. The CDR3 spans 14 residues. The CDR3 protein is CASSTGPSTDTQYF. Written as DNA, the CDR3 is TGTGCCAGCAGCACGGGTCCTAGCACAGATACGCAGTATTTT.

This chain joins TRBV18 and TRBJ1-1; 10 nucleotides agree with TRBD1. CDR3 length equals 15 residues. The germline V gene encodes CDR1 KGHSH and CDR2 LQKENI. Trimming removed 3 bases from V and 3 bases from J; junction bases left unmatched: 4. CDR3 amino acids: CASSPYGTGDTEAFF. The CDR3 DNA reads TGTGCCAGCTCACCTTACGGGACAGGGGACACTGAAGCTTTCTTT.

The chain employs TRBV6-7 and TRBJ2-7; TRBD2 matches at 14 bases. TRBV6-7 is given ORF status, its function remaining uncertain. This CDR3 contains 15 residues. Germline trimming cut 6 bases from V and 2 bases from J; bases unmatched to any gene: 3. The CDR3 region is CASSATSGGAYEQYF. The CDR3 nucleotides are TGTGCCAGCAGCGCGACTAGCGGGGGGGCCTACGAGCAGTACTTC.

This clone was counted a single time. The J gene is TRBJ2-3, the V gene TRBV15; 14 positions agree with TRBD2. The CDR3 has 17 amino acids. Per the germline V gene, CDR1 is LNHNV and CDR2 is YYDKDF (reference sequence). V was pared by 0 bases and J by 5 bases, with 4 bases of the junction left unmatched. The CDR3 reads CATSRDGLAGGGDTQYF. CDR3 bases: TGTGCCACCAGCAGAGATGGACTAGCGGGAGGAGGAGATACGCAGTATTTT.

J is TRBJ1-2 and V is TRBV7-3; no clear D. The CDR3 spans 16 residues. Germline V CDR1 and CDR2: SGHTA, FQGTGA. V was clipped by 5 bases and J by 7 bases, with 23 bases between them. This CDR3 is CASSAYGGSRELGYTF. CDR3 DNA: TGTGCCAGCAGCGCTTACGGCGGCTCAAGAGAACTTGGCTACACCTTC.

The gene calls are TRBV15 and TRBJ1-2; D uncertain. V was pared by 0 bases and J by 4 bases, with 9 bases between. The CDR3 has 14 amino acids. Germline loops: CDR1 LNHNV, CDR2 YYDKDF (reference sequence). The chain's CDR3 is CATSRDESGYGYTF. In nucleotides, the CDR3 is TGTGCCACCAGCAGAGATGAGAGCGGCTATGGCTACACCTTC.

This chain links TRBV9 with TRBJ1-1, with unresolved D. Germline CDR1 and CDR2: SGDLS and YYNGEE. The CDR3 has 12 amino acids. Trimming took 4 bases from V and 4 from J, leaving 8 bases between them. CDR3 sequence reads: CASSPGSTEAFF. CDR3 coding DNA: TGTGCCAGCAGCCCCGGTTCCACTGAAGCTTTCTTT.

This chain connects TRBV7-7 to TRBJ2-6; no clear D gene. Germline CDR1 and CDR2: SSHAT and FNYEAQ (reference sequence). V was pared by 1 base and J by 4 bases, with 8 bases between. The CDR3 is 15 residues long. The CDR3 DNA reads as TGTGCCAGCAGCTTAGGGGCAGGCGGGGCCAACGTCCTGACTTTC. Protein: CASSLGAGGANVLTF. The variable domain in full, completed from reference TRBV7-7 and TRBJ2-6, reads GAGVSQSPRYKVTKRGQDVTLRCDPISSHATLYWYQQALGQGPEFLTYFNYEAQPDKSGLPSDRFSAERPEGSISTLTIQRTEQRDSAMYRCASSLGAGGANVLTFGAGSRLTVL.

The chain recombines TRBV5-3 with TRBJ1-2; 8 nucleotides align to TRBD1. TRBV5-3 is marked as an open reading frame, function uncertain. The V segment lost 4 bases and the J segment 4 bases; nucleotides outside the gene matches: 3. CDR3 size: 13 residues. CDR3 DNA: TGTGCCAGAAGCCTTGGACAGGGCTATGGCTACACCTTC. It specifies CARSLGQGYGYTF.

The chain employs TRBV13 and TRBJ2-4, with D tentatively TRBD2 (5 bases). V gave up 5 bases and J gave up 7 bases, with 21 bases separating them. Germline CDR1 and CDR2: PRHDT and FYEKMQ (reference sequence). The CDR3 is made up of 16 amino acids. CDR3 protein: CASSQGLPGNLNIQYF. In DNA form, the CDR3 reads TGTGCCAGCAGCCAAGGACTTCCGGGAAATTTGAACATTCAGTACTTC.

V usage is TRBV11-2 and J usage is TRBJ2-1, with a possible D match to TRBD2 (5 bases). This CDR3 is 16 amino acids long. Trimming removed 1 base at V and 1 base at J, with 11 bases between. Germline V CDR1 and CDR2: SGHAT, FQNNGV. The CDR3 spells CASSLVGGLSYNEQFF. The CDR3 nucleotides are TGTGCCAGCAGCTTAGTGGGCGGACTTTCCTACAATGAGCAGTTCTTC.